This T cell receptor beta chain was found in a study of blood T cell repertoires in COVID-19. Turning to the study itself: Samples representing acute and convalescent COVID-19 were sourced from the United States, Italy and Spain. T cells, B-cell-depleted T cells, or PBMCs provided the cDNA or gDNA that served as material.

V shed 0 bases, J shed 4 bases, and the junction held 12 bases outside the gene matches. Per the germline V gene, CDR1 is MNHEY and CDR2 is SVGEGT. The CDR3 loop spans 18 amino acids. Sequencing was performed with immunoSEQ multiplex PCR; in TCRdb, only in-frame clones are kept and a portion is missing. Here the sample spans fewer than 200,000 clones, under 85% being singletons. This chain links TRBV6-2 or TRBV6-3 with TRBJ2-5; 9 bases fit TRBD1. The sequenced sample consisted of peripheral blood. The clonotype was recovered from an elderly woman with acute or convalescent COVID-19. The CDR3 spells CASSYSKTGGAPGETQYF. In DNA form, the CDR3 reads TGTGCCAGCAGTTACTCGAAAACAGGGGGCGCGCCGGGAGAGACCCAGTACTTC.